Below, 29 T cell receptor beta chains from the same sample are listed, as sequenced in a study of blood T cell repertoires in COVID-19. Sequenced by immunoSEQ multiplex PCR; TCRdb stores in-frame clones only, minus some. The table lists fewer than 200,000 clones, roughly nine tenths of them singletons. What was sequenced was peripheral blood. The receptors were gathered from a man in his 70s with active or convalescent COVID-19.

The CDR3 reads CASSLGQGASNQPQHF. The CDR3 DNA is TGTGCCAGCAGCTTAGGACAGGGAGCAAGCAATCAGCCCCAGCATTTT. The rearrangement uses TRBV5-8 and TRBJ1-5, with 8 bases that match TRBD1. CDR1 is SGHTS and CDR2 is YDEGEE in the germline V gene. Unmatched junction bases numbered 5, after V lost 2 bases and J lost 1 base. The CDR3 contains 16 residues.

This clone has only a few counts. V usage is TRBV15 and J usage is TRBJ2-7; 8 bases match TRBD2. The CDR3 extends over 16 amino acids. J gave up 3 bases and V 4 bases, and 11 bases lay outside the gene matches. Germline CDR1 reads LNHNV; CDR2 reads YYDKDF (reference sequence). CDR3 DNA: TGTGCCACCAGCATCCACCGGGGGGGAGAGCTCTACGAGCAGTACTTC. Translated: CATSIHRGGELYEQYF.

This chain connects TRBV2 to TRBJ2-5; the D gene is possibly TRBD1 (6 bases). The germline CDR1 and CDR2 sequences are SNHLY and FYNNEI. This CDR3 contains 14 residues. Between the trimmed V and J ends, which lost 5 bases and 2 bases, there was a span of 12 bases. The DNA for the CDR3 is TGTGCCAGCAGTCCTACAGGGATTCAAGAGACCCAGTACTTC. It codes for CASSPTGIQETQYF. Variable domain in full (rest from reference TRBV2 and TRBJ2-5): EPEVTQTPSHQVTQMGQEVILRCVPISNHLYFYWYRQILGQKVEFLVSFYNNEISEKSEIFDDQFSVERPDGSNFTLKIRSTKLEDSAMYFCASSPTGIQETQYFGPGTRLLVL.

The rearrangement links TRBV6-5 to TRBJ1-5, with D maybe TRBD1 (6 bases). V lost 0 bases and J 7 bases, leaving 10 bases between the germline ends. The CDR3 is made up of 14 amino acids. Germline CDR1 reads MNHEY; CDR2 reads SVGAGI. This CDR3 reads CASSYSSRGQPQHF. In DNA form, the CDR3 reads TGTGCCAGCAGTTACTCGAGCAGGGGACAGCCCCAGCATTTT.

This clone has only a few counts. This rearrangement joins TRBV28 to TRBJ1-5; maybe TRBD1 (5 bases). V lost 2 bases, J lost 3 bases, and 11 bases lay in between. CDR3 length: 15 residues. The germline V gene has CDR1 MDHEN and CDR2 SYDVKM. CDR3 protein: CASSLNGANNQPQHF. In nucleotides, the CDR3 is TGTGCCAGCAGTTTAAATGGGGCAAACAATCAGCCCCAGCATTTT.

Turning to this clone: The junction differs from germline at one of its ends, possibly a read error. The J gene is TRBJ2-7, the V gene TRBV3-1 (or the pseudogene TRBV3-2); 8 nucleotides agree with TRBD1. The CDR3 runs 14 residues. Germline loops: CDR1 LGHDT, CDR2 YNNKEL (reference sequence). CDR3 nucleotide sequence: TGTGCCAGCAGCCTGAGGGGACAGGAGAATAAAGTGGACTTC. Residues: CASSLRGQENKVDF.

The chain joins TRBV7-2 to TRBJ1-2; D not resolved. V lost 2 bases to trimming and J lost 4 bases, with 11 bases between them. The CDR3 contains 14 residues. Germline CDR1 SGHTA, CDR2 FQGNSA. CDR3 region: CASSLSGGLYGYTF. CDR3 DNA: TGTGCCAGCAGCTTAAGTGGCGGCCTCTATGGCTACACCTTC.

CDR3 DNA: TGTGCCAGCAGTAGTTTGGGACAGGGATTCCAGCCCCAGCATTTT. The encoded protein is CASSSLGQGFQPQHF. V is TRBV27 and J is TRBJ1-5; 9 nucleotides line up with TRBD1. With V trimmed by 5 bases and J by 7 bases, 9 bases remained unmatched. Germline loops: CDR1 MNHEY, CDR2 SMNVEV (reference sequence). The CDR3 spans 15 residues.

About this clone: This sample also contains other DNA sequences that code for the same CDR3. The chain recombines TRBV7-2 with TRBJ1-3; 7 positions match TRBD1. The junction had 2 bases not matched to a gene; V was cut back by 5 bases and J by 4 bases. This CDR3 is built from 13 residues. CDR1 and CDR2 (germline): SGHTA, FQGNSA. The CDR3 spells CASSPGQGNTIYF. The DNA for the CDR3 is TGTGCCAGCAGCCCGGGACAGGGAAACACCATATATTTT.

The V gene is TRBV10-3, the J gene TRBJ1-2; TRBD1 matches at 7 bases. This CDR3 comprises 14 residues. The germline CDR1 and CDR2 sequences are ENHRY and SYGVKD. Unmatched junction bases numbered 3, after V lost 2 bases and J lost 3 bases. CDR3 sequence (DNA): TGTGCCATCAGTGAGGACAGGGACGACTATGGCTACACCTTC. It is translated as CAISEDRDDYGYTF.

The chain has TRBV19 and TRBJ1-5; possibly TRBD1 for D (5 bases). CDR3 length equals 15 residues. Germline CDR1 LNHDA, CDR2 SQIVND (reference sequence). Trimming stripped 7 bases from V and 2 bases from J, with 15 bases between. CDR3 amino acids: CASTMDTLGNQPQHF. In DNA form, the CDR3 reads TGTGCCAGTACCATGGACACCTTGGGCAATCAGCCCCAGCATTTT.

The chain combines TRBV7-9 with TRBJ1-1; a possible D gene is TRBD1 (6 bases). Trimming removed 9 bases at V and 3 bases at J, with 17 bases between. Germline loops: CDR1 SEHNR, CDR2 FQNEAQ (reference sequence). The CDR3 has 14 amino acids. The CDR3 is CASKIGGHDTEAFF. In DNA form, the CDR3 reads TGTGCCAGTAAAATCGGGGGGCATGACACTGAAGCTTTCTTT.

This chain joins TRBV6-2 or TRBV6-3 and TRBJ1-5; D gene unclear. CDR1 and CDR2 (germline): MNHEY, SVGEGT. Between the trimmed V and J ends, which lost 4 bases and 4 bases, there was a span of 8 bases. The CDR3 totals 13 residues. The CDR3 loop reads CASSSTPNQPQHF. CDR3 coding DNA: TGTGCCAGCAGTTCCACTCCTAATCAGCCCCAGCATTTT.

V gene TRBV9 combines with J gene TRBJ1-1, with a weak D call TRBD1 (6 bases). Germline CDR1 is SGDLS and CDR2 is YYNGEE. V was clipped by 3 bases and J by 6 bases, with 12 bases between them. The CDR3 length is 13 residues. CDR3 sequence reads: CASSAFDRSEAFF. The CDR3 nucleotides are TGTGCCAGCAGCGCCTTTGACAGGTCTGAAGCTTTCTTT.

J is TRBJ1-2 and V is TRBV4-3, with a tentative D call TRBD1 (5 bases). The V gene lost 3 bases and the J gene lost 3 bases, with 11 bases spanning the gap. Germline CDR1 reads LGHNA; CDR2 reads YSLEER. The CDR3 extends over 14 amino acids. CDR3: CASSQGRDYYGYTF. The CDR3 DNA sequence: TGCGCCAGCAGCCAGGGTCGGGACTACTATGGCTACACCTTC.

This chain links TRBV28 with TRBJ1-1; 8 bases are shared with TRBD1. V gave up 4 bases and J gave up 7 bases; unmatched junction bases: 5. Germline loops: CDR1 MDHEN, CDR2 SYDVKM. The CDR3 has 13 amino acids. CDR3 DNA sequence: TGTGCCAGCAGTTGGACAGGGAATTATGAAGCTTTCTTT. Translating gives CASSWTGNYEAFF.

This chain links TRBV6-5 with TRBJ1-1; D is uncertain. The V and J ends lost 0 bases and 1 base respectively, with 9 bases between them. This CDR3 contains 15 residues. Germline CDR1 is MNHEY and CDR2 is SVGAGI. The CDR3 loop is CASSYSRQPNTEAFF. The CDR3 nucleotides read TGTGCCAGCAGTTACTCAAGACAACCGAACACTGAAGCTTTCTTT.

The CDR3 sequence is CASIRGGEKVRGYTF. For the CDR3, the DNA is TGTGCCAGCATCCGAGGGGGCGAGAAAGTGCGTGGCTACACCTTC. The genes are TRBV28 and TRBJ1-2; 7 bases fit TRBD1. This CDR3 region has 15 residues. Per germline, CDR1 MDHEN and CDR2 SYDVKM. Unmatched junction bases numbered 15, after V lost 7 bases and J lost 7 bases.

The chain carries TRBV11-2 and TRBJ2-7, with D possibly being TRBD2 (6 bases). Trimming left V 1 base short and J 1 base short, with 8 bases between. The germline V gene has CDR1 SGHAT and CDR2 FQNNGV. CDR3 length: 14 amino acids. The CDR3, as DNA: TGTGCCAGCAGCTTAGGCGCGGGGTCCTACGAGCAGTACTTC. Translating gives CASSLGAGSYEQYF.

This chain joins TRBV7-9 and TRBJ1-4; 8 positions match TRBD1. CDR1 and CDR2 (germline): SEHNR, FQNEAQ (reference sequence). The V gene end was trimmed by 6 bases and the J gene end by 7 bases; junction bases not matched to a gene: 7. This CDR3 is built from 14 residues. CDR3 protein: CASRRQGLGEKLFF. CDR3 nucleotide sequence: TGTGCCAGCAGGAGACAGGGGCTGGGTGAAAAACTGTTTTTT.

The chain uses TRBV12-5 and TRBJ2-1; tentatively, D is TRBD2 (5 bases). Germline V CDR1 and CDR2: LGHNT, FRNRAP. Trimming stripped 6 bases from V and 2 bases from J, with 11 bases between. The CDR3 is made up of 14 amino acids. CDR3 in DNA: TGTGCTAGTGGCGGGGTCTGGCCCTACAATGAGCAGTTCTTC. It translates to CASGGVWPYNEQFF.

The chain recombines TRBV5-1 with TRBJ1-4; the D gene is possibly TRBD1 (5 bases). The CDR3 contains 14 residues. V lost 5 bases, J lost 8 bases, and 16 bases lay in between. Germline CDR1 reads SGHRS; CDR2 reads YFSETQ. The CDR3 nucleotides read TGCGCCAGCAGAACAGGATCCCCTGGGGAAAAACTGTTTTTT. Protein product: CASRTGSPGEKLFF.

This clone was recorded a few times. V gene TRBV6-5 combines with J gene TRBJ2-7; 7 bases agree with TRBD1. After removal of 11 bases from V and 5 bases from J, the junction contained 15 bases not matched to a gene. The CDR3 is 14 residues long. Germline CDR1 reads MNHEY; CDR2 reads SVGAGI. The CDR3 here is CAGSRDSFRNEQYF. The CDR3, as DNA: TGTGCCGGATCCCGGGACAGTTTTAGGAACGAGCAGTACTTC.

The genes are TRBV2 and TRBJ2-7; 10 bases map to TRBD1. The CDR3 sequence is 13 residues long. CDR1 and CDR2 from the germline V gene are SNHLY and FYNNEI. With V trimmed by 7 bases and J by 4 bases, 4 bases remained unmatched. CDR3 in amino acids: CASTRDRGYEQYF. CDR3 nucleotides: TGTGCCAGCACCCGGGACAGGGGATACGAGCAGTACTTC.

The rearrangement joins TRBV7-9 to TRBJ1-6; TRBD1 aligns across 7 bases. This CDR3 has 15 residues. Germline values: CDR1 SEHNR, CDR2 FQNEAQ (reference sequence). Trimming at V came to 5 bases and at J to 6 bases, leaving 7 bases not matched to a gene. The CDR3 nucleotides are TGTGCCAGCAGCCTTCAGGGGGTCGGTAATTCACCCCTCCACTTT. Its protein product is CASSLQGVGNSPLHF.

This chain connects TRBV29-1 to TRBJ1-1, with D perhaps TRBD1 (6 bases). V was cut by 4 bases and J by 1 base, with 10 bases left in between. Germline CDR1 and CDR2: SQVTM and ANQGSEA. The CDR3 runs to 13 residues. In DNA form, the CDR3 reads TGCAGCGTTGCGGGACACCCGAACACTGAAGCTTTCTTT. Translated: CSVAGHPNTEAFF.

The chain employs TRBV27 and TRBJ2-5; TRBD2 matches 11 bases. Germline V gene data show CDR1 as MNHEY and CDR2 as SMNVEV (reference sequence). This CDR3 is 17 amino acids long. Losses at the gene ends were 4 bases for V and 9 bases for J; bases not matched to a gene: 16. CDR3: CASSSYLTSGAIGAQYF. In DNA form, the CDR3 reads TGTGCCAGCAGTTCTTACCTGACTAGCGGGGCCATCGGTGCCCAGTACTTC.

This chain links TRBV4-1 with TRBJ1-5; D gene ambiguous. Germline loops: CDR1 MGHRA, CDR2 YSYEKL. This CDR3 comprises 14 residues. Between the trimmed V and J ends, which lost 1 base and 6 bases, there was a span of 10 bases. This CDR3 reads CASSQGEVTQPQHF. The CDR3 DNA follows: TGCGCCAGCAGCCAAGGAGAAGTTACTCAGCCCCAGCATTTT.

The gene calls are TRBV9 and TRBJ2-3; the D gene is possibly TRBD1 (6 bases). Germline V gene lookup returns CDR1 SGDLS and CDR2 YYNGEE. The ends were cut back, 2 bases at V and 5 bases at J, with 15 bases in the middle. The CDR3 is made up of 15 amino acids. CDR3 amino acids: CASSVYRVAGDTQYF. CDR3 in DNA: TGTGCCAGCAGCGTCTACAGGGTAGCAGGAGATACGCAGTATTTT.